This T cell receptor (beta chain) derives from a study of cytomegalovirus exposure and HLA in healthy donors. Worth noting for this clone: Its specificity is unknown.

Notes on the study in general: An observed cluster of highly shared sequence variants was recorded as a likely sequencing artifact. Researchers catalogued over 150 TCR beta chains as cytomegalovirus-associated. Per a later analysis, 15,000 to 20,000 TCR beta sequences showed association with HLA alleles at 0.05 false discovery rate. Later analysis suggested most CMV-associated TCR beta chains were HLA-restricted.

The primer mix had 60 Vbeta and 13 Jbeta primers. Profiling relied on immunoSEQ multiplex PCR, and the TCRdb table lists in-frame clones only, not all of them. The table records some 150,000 clones, 70% to 85% of them present only once. V lost 5 bases to trimming and J lost 4 bases, with 14 bases between them. The germline V gene encodes CDR1 GTSNPN and CDR2 SVGIG (reference sequence). The CDR3 extends over 13 amino acids. The sequencing sample was made of PBMCs. The chain employs TRBV30 and TRBJ1-1; D may be TRBD1 (5 bases). The clonotype comes from a man in his forties in good health and CMV-seronegative. Written as DNA, the CDR3 is TGTGCCTGGGGGGGGGAAAGGTCCACTGAAGCTTTCTTT. Residues: CAWGGERSTEAFF. The full variable domain, in which reference TRBV30 and TRBJ1-1 provide the parts outside the CDR3, is SQTIHQWPATLVQPVGSPLSLECTVEGTSNPNLYWYRQAAGRGLQLLFYSVGIGQISSEVPQNLSASRPQDRQFILSSKKLLLSDSGFYLCAWGGERSTEAFFGQGTRLTVV.